This passage covers 13 T cell receptor beta chains from one sample sequenced in a study of blood T cell repertoires in COVID-19. Measured with immunoSEQ multiplex PCR; TCRdb has only the in-frame clones, and not every one. The repertoire has 84,000 or so clones, 80% of them found once; the top ten carry approximately 21%. Sequencing was done on a sample of peripheral blood. The origin of the receptors is a woman older than 75 with acute or convalescent COVID-19.

The chain employs TRBV5-1 and TRBJ2-1; D may be TRBD2 (5 bases). CDR3 length: 15 residues. Trimming took off 2 bases at V and 2 bases at J, with 11 bases between the two ends. Germline V lookup: CDR1 SGHRS, CDR2 YFSETQ. The DNA for the CDR3 is TGCGCCAGCAGCTTTAGTAGCGTCGCCTACAATGAGCAGTTCTTC. This encodes CASSFSSVAYNEQFF.

The chain uses TRBV19 and TRBJ1-1; the D gene is possibly TRBD1 (6 bases). V shed 3 bases and J shed 3 bases, with 23 bases lying between them. The CDR3 consists of 18 residues. Per germline, CDR1 LNHDA and CDR2 SQIVND (reference sequence). CDR3 nucleotide sequence: TGTGCCAGTAGTATTAGGAGTGGCAGGGGAGCTCTATACACTGAAGCTTTCTTT. Translating gives CASSIRSGRGALYTEAFF.

J is TRBJ1-2 and V is TRBV18; 8 bases are a match to TRBD1. CDR1 is KGHSH, CDR2 LQKENI, per germline. The CDR3 sequence is 15 residues long. Trimming cost V 3 bases and J 3 bases; bases outside gene matches: 6. The CDR3 protein is CASSPSGGDDYGYTF. Written as DNA, the CDR3 is TGTGCCAGCTCACCTTCAGGGGGCGACGACTATGGCTACACCTTC.

This clone has just a few counts. This chain connects TRBV19 to TRBJ1-2, with a weak D call TRBD1 (6 bases). Germline CDR1 LNHDA, CDR2 SQIVND (reference sequence). The length of the CDR3 is 15 residues. Trimming shortened V by 7 bases and J by 2 bases, and 17 bases separated the two germline ends. CDR3 region: CASTTRGGGNYGYTF. In DNA form, the CDR3 reads TGTGCCAGTACCACCCGAGGGGGGGGGAACTATGGCTACACCTTC. Supplemented by reference TRBV19 and TRBJ1-2, the full variable domain reads DGGITQSPKYLFRKEGQNVTLSCEQNLNHDAMYWYRQDPGQGLRLIYYSQIVNDFQKGDIAEGYSVSREKKESFPLTVTSAQKNPTAFYLCASTTRGGGNYGYTFGSGTRLTVV.

The chain combines TRBV16 with TRBJ2-4, with D possibly matching TRBD2 (5 bases). The CDR3 has 15 amino acids. V was cut by 2 bases and J by 2 bases, with 10 bases left in between. The V gene's germline CDR1 is KGHSY and CDR2 FQNENV. The CDR3 spells CASSQRTAPKNIQYF. The CDR3 DNA follows: TGTGCCAGCAGCCAACGGACTGCGCCCAAAAACATTCAGTACTTC. Based on the CDR3 plus reference TRBV16 and TRBJ2-4, the full variable domain is GEEVAQTPKHLVRGEGQKAKLYCAPIKGHSYVFWYQQVLKNEFKFLISFQNENVFDETGMPKERFSAKCLPNSPCSLEIQATKLEDSAVYFCASSQRTAPKNIQYFGAGTRLSVL.

The chain is built from TRBV18 and TRBJ1-1; TRBD1 matches at 10 bases. Germline V gene sequence: CDR1 KGHSH, CDR2 LQKENI. The CDR3 extends over 16 amino acids. The ends lost 2 bases at V and 0 bases at J; junction bases unmatched: 3. Here the CDR3 DNA reads TGTGCCAGCTCACCATCCGGGACAGGGGTGAACACTGAAGCTTTCTTT. Translating it yields CASSPSGTGVNTEAFF.

The rearrangement uses TRBV11-3 and TRBJ2-1, with TRBD2 matching over 13 bases. Trimming removed 5 bases from V and 8 bases from J; junction bases left unmatched: 12. In germline, CDR1 is SGHNT, CDR2 YENEEA. The CDR3 is 17 residues long. The CDR3 reads CASSLGRTSGSRDEQFF. Here the CDR3 DNA reads TGTGCCAGCAGCCTCGGAAGGACTAGCGGGAGTCGGGATGAGCAGTTCTTC.

This clone was counted only a few times. This chain links TRBV5-8 with TRBJ1-4, with 8 bases aligning to TRBD1. V gave up 3 bases and J gave up 5 bases; unmatched junction bases: 3. The length of the CDR3 is 14 residues. Germline CDR1 SGHTS, CDR2 YDEGEE. The DNA of the CDR3 is TGTGCCAGCAGCTCGGACAGGGAAAATGAAAAACTGTTTTTT. Amino acid sequence: CASSSDRENEKLFF. The full variable domain, in which reference TRBV5-8 and TRBJ1-4 provide the parts outside the CDR3, is EAGVTQSPTHLIKTRGQQATLRCSPISGHTSVYWYQQALGLGLQFLLWYDEGEERNRGNFPPRFSGRQFPNYSSELNVNALELEDSALYLCASSSDRENEKLFFGSGTQLSVL.

V is TRBV5-1 and J is TRBJ2-5; TRBD1 agrees at 8 bases. The CDR3 consists of 16 residues. Looked up from germline, CDR1 is SGHRS and CDR2 is YFSETQ. Trimming at V came to 3 bases and at J to 0 bases, leaving 7 bases not matched to a gene. CDR3: CASSSGQAEYQETQYF. CDR3 bases: TGCGCCAGCAGCTCGGGACAGGCAGAGTACCAAGAGACCCAGTACTTC.

The rearrangement uses TRBV5-1 and TRBJ2-7; 7 bases align to TRBD1. V dropped 3 bases and J dropped 3; count of bases not matched to a gene: 6. Germline lookup yields CDR1 SGHRS and CDR2 YFSETQ. The CDR3 has 14 amino acids. CDR3 sequence reads: CASSSRQGNYEQYF. Written as DNA, the CDR3 is TGCGCCAGCAGCTCCCGACAGGGTAACTACGAGCAGTACTTC. The full variable domain, completed using reference TRBV5-1 and TRBJ2-7, is KAGVTQTPRYLIKTRGQQVTLSCSPISGHRSVSWYQQTPGQGLQFLFEYFSETQRNKGNFPGRFSGRQFSNSRSEMNVSTLELGDSALYLCASSSRQGNYEQYFGPGTRLTVT.

V is TRBV7-7 and J is TRBJ2-2; no firm D call. The CDR3 spans 13 residues. The V end was cut by 5 bases, the J end by 6 bases, with 10 bases between. Germline CDR1 is SSHAT and CDR2 is FNYEAQ (reference sequence). The CDR3 sequence: CASSLGPAGELFF. The CDR3 DNA reads as TGTGCCAGCAGCCTGGGCCCGGCCGGGGAGCTGTTTTTT.

About this clone itself: A junction boundary mismatches the germline segment, possibly from a read error. The gene calls are TRBV5-8 and TRBJ2-1; D might be TRBD2 (6 bases). This CDR3 has 15 residues. Germline CDR1 reads SGHTS; CDR2 reads YDEGEE. This CDR3 is CASSLGGLGGNEQFF. As DNA, the CDR3 is TGTGCCAGCAGTTTGGGTGGCCTGGGAGGCAATGAGCAGTTCTTC.

This rearrangement joins TRBV6-5 to TRBJ2-4; TRBD2 matches 7 bases. Looked up from germline, CDR1 is MNHEY and CDR2 is SVGAGI. The CDR3 runs to 15 residues. The J segment lost 1 base and the V segment lost 2 bases, leaving 2 bases of the junction unmatched. CDR3 protein: CASSYVAGAKNIQYF. CDR3 bases: TGTGCCAGCAGTTACGTAGCGGGTGCCAAAAACATTCAGTACTTC.